The present entry profiles one TCR beta chain with its context. Its antigen remains unidentified. The input lacks base qualities; no much larger clone sits a single base away. The immunoSEQ Assay, a bias-controlled multiplex PCR, was used to amplify TCRbeta CDR3 regions from genomic DNA. On the study's bioinformatics: Within the assay, amplification of reference gene primers was used to estimate how many nucleated cells each sample contained. To quantify the absolute abundance of each unique TCRbeta CDR3 rearrangement, sequence reads were collapsed and filtered. For each sample, productive Simpson clonality was calculated as the square root of Simpson's diversity index over productive rearrangements. Sourced from immuneACCESS, this table was stored by TCRdb with only in-frame sequences that have V and J called. A share of the clones is absent; for the studies checked, an unresolved V gene accounts for under half, and the remainder has no known explanation. That table furnishes V, J and clone size, whereas the DNA furnished D and trimming. Within this sample are 360,000 or so clones, with approximately 91% of them counted one time only. Clones ranked in the top ten supply 1% of the sample.

In the prospective study, participants were about 18 to 95 years old, resided in approximately 22 geographic areas of the United States, and were enrolled through a virtual design. In the prospective study, participants were assigned to cohorts based on the clinical history participants reported in a screening survey and a study questionnaire. Exposed participants had been in contact with someone with a PCR-confirmed or clinician-diagnosed COVID-19 case within 2 weeks of study entry. In the prospective study, mobile phlebotomists collected whole blood, serum and a nasopharyngeal or oropharyngeal swab from each participant. Participants in the prospective study had the option to provide additional blood draws and questionnaires over a roughly 2-month period. Prospective study blood samples were shipped either frozen or at room temperature before DNA extraction. The entry originates in a study of blood T cell repertoires in COVID-19 (dated by TCRdb to 2018 to 2020). Notes on the research overall: Collaborator samples came from the United States, Italy and Spain and covered acute and convalescent phases of COVID-19. Samples came from the ongoing ImmuneRACE study (first 160 participants) plus 1,254 subjects from 6 global collaborators. HLA class I and class II types, where available, came from metadata supplied by the sample provider rather than from assay-based typing. The material from the prospective study consisted of cDNA or gDNA derived from T cells, B-cell-depleted T cells, or PBMCs. The repertoires were released in a freely available public database intended as a resource for research on the immune response to SARS-CoV-2. Deeply sampled blood TCRbeta repertoires from subjects exposed to, actively infected with, or recovered from COVID-19 were included in the dataset. A de-identified subject ID, COVID-19 status, age in years and sex were almost always included in the sample metadata. The study at large found these results: The quantity of clinical and demographic metadata differed by source and by participant and was supplied without curation.

The CDR3 numbers 18 residues from cysteine through phenylalanine. Solely the CDR3 DNA is kept, with 54 bases framed from the first base. Reading the germline V gene gives CDR1 MNHNS and CDR2 SASEGT. Trimming removed 0 bases from V and 3 bases from J, leaving 18 bases between the germline ends. The V and J genes are TRBV6-1 and TRBJ1-5; no confident D gene assignment can be made. The receptor comes from a woman in her 30s who had been exposed to COVID-19. The material sequenced was PBMCs or T cells enriched from blood (not recorded which). The CDR3 here reads CASSEALIGQVNNQPQHF. The nucleotide sequence is given as TGTGCCAGCAGTGAAGCGCTAATTGGGCAGGTGAACAATCAGCCCCAGCATTTT.